A selection of T cell receptor beta chains follows, all from one sample in a study of response to subunit inactivated influenza vaccine. TCRdb re-analysed the RT-PCR reads in MiXCR, keeping a single row per CDR3 protein. The sample has some 500,000 distinct CDR3 sequences; approximately 12% are singletons. The starting material was PBMCs from blood, obtained roughly 48 days after vaccination. These receptors were taken from a man aged 45-60 years who received an inactivated influenza vaccine. CDR3s include the opening cysteine and the closing phenylalanine or tryptophan. The order of the fields is clone size, J gene, V gene, D gene, CDR3 protein, CDR3 DNA. A D gene is named only where the DNA matches it firmly. Clone size is shown for a subset of rows, as once, few, many or a class of expanded clone.

size: few; J: TRBJ2-7; V: TRBV25-1; D: TRBD2; CDR3: CASSALAGLLSYEQYF; DNA: TGTGCCAGCAGTGCACTAGCGGGACTTCTCTCCTACGAGCAGTACTTC
size: -; J: TRBJ2-7; V: TRBV5-1; D: -; CDR3: CASYLNYEQYF; DNA: TGCGCCAGCTATCTGAACTACGAGCAGTACTTC
size: few; J: TRBJ2-1; V: TRBV12-3/TRBV12-4; D: TRBD2; CDR3: CASSFIATSDYNEQFF; DNA: TGTGCCAGCAGTTTTATCGCGACTAGCGACTACAATGAGCAGTTCTTC
size: few; J: TRBJ1-4; V: TRBV28; D: -; CDR3: CASSLSPLQGKLFF; DNA: TGTGCCAGCAGTTTATCCCCCCTGCAGGGCAAACTGTTTTTT
size: -; J: TRBJ2-1; V: TRBV5-1; D: -; CDR3: CASSLQAHEQFF; DNA: TGCGCCAGCAGCCTGCAAGCCCATGAGCAGTTCTTC
size: -; J: TRBJ2-2; V: TRBV4-3; D: -; CDR3: CASSQGTVRTGELFF; DNA: TGCGCCAGCAGCCAAGGGACAGTACGCACCGGGGAGCTGTTTTTT
size: -; J: TRBJ1-3; V: TRBV10-3; D: TRBD1; CDR3: CAISPRGSENTIYF; DNA: TGTGCCATCAGCCCCAGGGGGAGCGAAAACACCATATATTTT
size: few; J: TRBJ2-1; V: TRBV5-1; D: TRBD1; CDR3: CASSSSAGTDVPYNEQFF; DNA: TGCGCCAGCAGCTCTTCTGCCGGGACAGACGTACCGTACAATGAGCAGTTCTTC
size: -; J: TRBJ2-7; V: TRBV5-1; D: -; CDR3: CASSLMGRSSYEQYF; DNA: TGCGCCAGCAGCTTGATGGGCAGGTCCTCCTACGAGCAGTACTTC
size: many; J: TRBJ2-7; V: TRBV29-1; D: TRBD1; CDR3: CSVEAGGFNSYEQYF; DNA: TGCAGCGTTGAAGCAGGGGGCTTTAACTCCTACGAGCAGTACTTC
size: few; J: TRBJ1-1; V: TRBV20-1; D: TRBD1; CDR3: CSARARGDTEAFF; DNA: TGCAGTGCTAGAGCCAGGGGGGACACTGAAGCTTTCTTT
size: many; J: TRBJ2-7; V: TRBV10-3; D: TRBD2; CDR3: CAISEIPLAGAMNSYEQYF; DNA: TGTGCCATCAGTGAGATCCCCCTAGCGGGGGCGATGAACTCCTACGAGCAGTACTTC
size: few; J: TRBJ2-7; V: TRBV7-2; D: -; CDR3: CASSSHQGPYEQYF; DNA: TGTGCCAGCAGCTCCCACCAGGGTCCCTACGAGCAGTACTTC
size: -; J: TRBJ2-2; V: TRBV7-9; D: -; CDR3: CASSLVAFSNTGELFF; DNA: TGTGCCAGCAGCTTAGTCGCCTTTTCGAACACCGGGGAGCTGTTTTTT
size: many; J: TRBJ2-7; V: TRBV6-1; D: TRBD1; CDR3: CASNEGGNGYEQYF; DNA: TGTGCCAGCAATGAAGGGGGCAATGGTTACGAGCAGTACTTC
size: -; J: TRBJ1-1; V: TRBV6-2/TRBV6-3; D: -; CDR3: CASRFPRGEAFF; DNA: TGTGCCAGCAGATTCCCTCGGGGGGAAGCTTTCTTT
size: few; J: TRBJ2-3; V: TRBV20-1; D: -; CDR3: CSASEAGTPSTDTQYF; DNA: TGCAGTGCTAGCGAGGCGGGGACCCCTTCCACAGATACGCAGTATTTT
size: -; J: TRBJ1-2; V: TRBV2; D: -; CDR3: CASSETGEDGYTF; DNA: TGTGCCAGCAGTGAAACTGGGGAAGATGGCTACACCTTC
size: -; J: TRBJ2-7; V: TRBV4-3; D: TRBD1; CDR3: CASSQGTGQTYEQYF; DNA: TGCGCCAGCAGCCAAGGGACAGGGCAAACCTACGAGCAGTACTTC
size: many; J: TRBJ2-7; V: TRBV20-1; D: TRBD1; CDR3: CSAKQGAHEQYF; DNA: TGCAGTGCTAAACAGGGGGCCCACGAGCAGTACTTC
size: -; J: TRBJ2-3; V: TRBV18; D: -; CDR3: CASSAAGWSTDTQYF; DNA: TGTGCCAGCTCAGCAGCGGGCTGGAGCACAGATACGCAGTATTTT
size: -; J: TRBJ2-7; V: TRBV12-3/TRBV12-4; D: -; CDR3: CASSWTADEQYF; DNA: TGTGCCAGCAGTTGGACAGCGGACGAGCAGTACTTC
size: many; J: TRBJ2-6; V: TRBV18; D: -; CDR3: CASANRAPGSGANVLTF; DNA: TGTGCCAGCGCAAACAGGGCTCCCGGCTCTGGGGCCAACGTCCTGACTTTC
size: few; J: TRBJ2-3; V: TRBV12-3/TRBV12-4; D: TRBD2; CDR3: CASSLLGTSGGDTQYF; DNA: TGTGCCAGCAGCCTACTTGGGACTAGCGGGGGGGATACGCAGTATTTT
size: -; J: TRBJ2-2; V: TRBV7-8; D: TRBD2; CDR3: CASSPQRGSGNTGELFF; DNA: TGTGCCAGCAGCCCTCAGCGGGGTAGCGGGAACACCGGGGAGCTGTTTTTT
size: few; J: TRBJ2-2; V: TRBV6-1; D: TRBD2; CDR3: CASSGPSGGRTGELFF; DNA: TGTGCCAGCAGTGGGCCTAGCGGGGGGCGAACCGGGGAGCTGTTTTTT
size: -; J: TRBJ2-4; V: TRBV6-5; D: -; CDR3: CASSSGINIQYF; DNA: TGTGCCAGCAGTTCCGGGATAAACATTCAGTACTTC
size: -; J: TRBJ1-6; V: TRBV6-2/TRBV6-3; D: TRBD1; CDR3: CASSSTQGAPLHF; DNA: TGTGCCAGCAGTTCGACACAGGGGGCGCCCCTCCACTTT
size: -; J: TRBJ2-7; V: TRBV7-2; D: TRBD2; CDR3: CASSLAFAGGPKEQYF; DNA: TGTGCCAGCAGCTTAGCGTTTGCGGGAGGGCCTAAAGAGCAGTACTTC
size: many; J: TRBJ2-7; V: TRBV18; D: -; CDR3: CASSPSGSYEQYF; DNA: TGTGCCAGCAGCCCCAGCGGCTCCTACGAGCAGTACTTC
size: many; J: TRBJ2-2; V: TRBV5-1; D: -; CDR3: CASSPGLAVGTGELFF; DNA: TGCGCCAGCAGCCCAGGGCTCGCCGTAGGCACCGGGGAGCTGTTTTTT